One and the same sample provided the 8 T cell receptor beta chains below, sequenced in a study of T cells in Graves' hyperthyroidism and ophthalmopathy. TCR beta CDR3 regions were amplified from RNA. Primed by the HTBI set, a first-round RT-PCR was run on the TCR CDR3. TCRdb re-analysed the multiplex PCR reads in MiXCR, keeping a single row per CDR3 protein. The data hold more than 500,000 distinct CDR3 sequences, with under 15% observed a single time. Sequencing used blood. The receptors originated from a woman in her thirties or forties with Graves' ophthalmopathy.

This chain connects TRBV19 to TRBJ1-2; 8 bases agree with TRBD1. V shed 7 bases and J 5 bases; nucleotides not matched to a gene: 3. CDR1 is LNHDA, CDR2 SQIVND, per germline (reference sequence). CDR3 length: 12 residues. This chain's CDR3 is CASTGGFYGYTF. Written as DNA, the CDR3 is TGTGCCAGTACAGGGGGCTTTTATGGCTACACCTTC. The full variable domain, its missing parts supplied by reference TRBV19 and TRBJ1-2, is DGGITQSPKYLFRKEGQNVTLSCEQNLNHDAMYWYRQDPGQGLRLIYYSQIVNDFQKGDIAEGYSVSREKKESFPLTVTSAQKNPTAFYLCASTGGFYGYTFGSGTRLTVV.

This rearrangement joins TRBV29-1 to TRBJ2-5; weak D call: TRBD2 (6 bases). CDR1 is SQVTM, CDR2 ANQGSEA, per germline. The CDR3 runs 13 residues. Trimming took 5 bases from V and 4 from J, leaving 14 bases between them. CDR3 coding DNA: TGCAGCGTTAGGACGGGAGTAGGAGAGACCCAGTACTTC. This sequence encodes CSVRTGVGETQYF.

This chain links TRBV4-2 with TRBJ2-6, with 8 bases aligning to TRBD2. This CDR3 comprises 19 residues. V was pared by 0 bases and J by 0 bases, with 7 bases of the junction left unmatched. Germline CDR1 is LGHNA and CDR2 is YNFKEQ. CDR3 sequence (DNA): TGTGCCAGCAGCCAAGACACTAGCGGTTCCGGCTCTGGGGCCAACGTCCTGACTTTC. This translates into CASSQDTSGSGSGANVLTF.

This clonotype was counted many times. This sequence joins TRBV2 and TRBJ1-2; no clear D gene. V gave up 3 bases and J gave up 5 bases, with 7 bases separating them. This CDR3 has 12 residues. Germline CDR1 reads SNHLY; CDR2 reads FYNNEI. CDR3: CASSDTLYGYTF. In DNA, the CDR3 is TGTGCCAGCAGTGATACACTTTATGGCTACACCTTC.

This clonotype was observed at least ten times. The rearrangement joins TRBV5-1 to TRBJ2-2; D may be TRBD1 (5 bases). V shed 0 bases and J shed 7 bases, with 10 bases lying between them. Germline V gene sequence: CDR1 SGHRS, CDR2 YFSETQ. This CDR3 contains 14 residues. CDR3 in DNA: TGCGCCAGCAGCTTGGCCTCAGGGTACGGGGAGCTGTTTTTT. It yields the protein CASSLASGYGELFF.

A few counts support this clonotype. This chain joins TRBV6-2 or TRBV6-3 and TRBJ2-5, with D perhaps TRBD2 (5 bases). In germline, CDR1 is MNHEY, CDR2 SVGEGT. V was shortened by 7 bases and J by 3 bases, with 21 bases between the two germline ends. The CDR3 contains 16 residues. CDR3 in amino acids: CASNSELSAGKETQYF. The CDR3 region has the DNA TGTGCCAGCAACTCCGAATTGTCGGCGGGTAAAGAGACCCAGTACTTC.

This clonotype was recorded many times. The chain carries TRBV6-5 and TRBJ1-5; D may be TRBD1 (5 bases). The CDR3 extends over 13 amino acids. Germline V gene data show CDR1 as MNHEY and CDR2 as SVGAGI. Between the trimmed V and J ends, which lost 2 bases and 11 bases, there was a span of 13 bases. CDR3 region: CASSYNTGGSQHF. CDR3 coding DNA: TGTGCCAGCAGTTACAATACGGGGGGATCCCAGCATTTT.

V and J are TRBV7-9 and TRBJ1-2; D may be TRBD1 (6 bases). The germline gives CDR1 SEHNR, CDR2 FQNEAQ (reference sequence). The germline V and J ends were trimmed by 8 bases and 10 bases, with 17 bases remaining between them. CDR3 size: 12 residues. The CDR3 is CASLMTGSIYTF. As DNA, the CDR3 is TGTGCCAGCCTGATGACAGGCTCTATCTACACCTTC.